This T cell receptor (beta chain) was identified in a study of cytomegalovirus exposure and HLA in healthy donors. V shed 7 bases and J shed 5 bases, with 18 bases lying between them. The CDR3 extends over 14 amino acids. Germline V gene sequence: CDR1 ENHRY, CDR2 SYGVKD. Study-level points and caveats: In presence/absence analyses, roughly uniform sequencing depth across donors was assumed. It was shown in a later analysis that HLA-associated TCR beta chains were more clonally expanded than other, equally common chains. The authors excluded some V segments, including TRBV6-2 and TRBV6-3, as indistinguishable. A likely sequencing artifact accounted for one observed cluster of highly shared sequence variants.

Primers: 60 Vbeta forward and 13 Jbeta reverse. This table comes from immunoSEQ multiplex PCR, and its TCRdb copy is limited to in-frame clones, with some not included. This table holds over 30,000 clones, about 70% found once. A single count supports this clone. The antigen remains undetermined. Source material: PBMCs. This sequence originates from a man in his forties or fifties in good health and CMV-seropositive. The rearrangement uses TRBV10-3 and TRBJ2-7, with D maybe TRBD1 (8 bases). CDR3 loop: CAIKQGDYQNEQYF. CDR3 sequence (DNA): TGTGCCATCAAACAGGGGGACTACCAGAACGAGCAGTACTTC.